These 7 T cell receptor beta chains originate from one sample sequenced in a study of shared clonotypes between healthy human individuals. The repertoire was sequenced with immunoSEQ multiplex PCR; TCRdb's copy has only in-frame clones and lacks some. The sample consists of approximately 2,000,000 clones, around 90% of them appearing once. Sequenced sample: naive CD4+ T cells from PBMCs. Stated subset: CD45RA+ positively selected. The receptors shown here come from a man aged 18 to 30 in good health. Some clones in this sample may be carry-over from other donors' samples.

To note about this clone: Other DNA sequences within the sample encode an identical CDR3. The chain is built from TRBV5-4 and TRBJ2-5; a possible D gene is TRBD2 (7 bases). Trimming removed 2 bases at V and 4 bases at J, with 12 bases between. There are 14 residues in the CDR3. Germline CDR1 SGHNT, CDR2 YYREEE (reference sequence). CDR3 sequence reads: CASSLGGGRETQYF. CDR3 DNA sequence: TGTGCCAGCAGCTTAGGGGGGGGTCGAGAGACCCAGTACTTC. The full variable domain, completed using reference TRBV5-4 and TRBJ2-5, is ETGVTQSPTHLIKTRGQQVTLRCSSQSGHNTVSWYQQALGQGPQFIFQYYREEENGRGNFPPRFSGLQFPNYSSELNVNALELDDSALYLCASSLGGGRETQYFGPGTRLLVL.

This rearrangement joins TRBV2 to TRBJ2-7, with TRBD2 as a possible D gene (6 bases). The CDR3 is 14 residues long. The germline gives CDR1 SNHLY, CDR2 FYNNEI. V was cut by 3 bases and J by 3 bases, with 12 bases left in between. The CDR3 loop reads CASSEGGLVYEQYF. For the CDR3, the DNA is TGTGCCAGCAGTGAGGGGGGACTTGTCTACGAGCAGTACTTC.

The chain recombines TRBV28 with TRBJ2-7; D might be TRBD2 (5 bases). Germline V gene sequence: CDR1 MDHEN, CDR2 SYDVKM. CDR3 length equals 15 residues. The V end lost 5 bases, the J end lost 3 bases, and 17 bases lay between the germline ends. The CDR3 bases are TGTGCCAGCAGTCAGAATAGCGTACCCCACTACGAGCAGTACTTC. Translating gives CASSQNSVPHYEQYF.

The chain employs TRBV28 and TRBJ1-2; D is unresolved. CDR3 length: 15 residues. Germline CDR1 is MDHEN and CDR2 is SYDVKM. The V end lost 8 bases, the J end lost 0 bases, and 16 bases lay between the germline ends. CDR3 in amino acids: CASQSETVANYGYTF. In DNA form, the CDR3 reads TGTGCCAGCCAGTCTGAAACCGTTGCTAACTATGGCTACACCTTC.

This clone was counted only a few times. CDR3 bases: TGCAGCGTTGCCGGGAGGGCTAATGAAAAACTGTTTTTT. Translation: CSVAGRANEKLFF. The V and J genes are TRBV29-1 and TRBJ1-4; D ambiguous. Trimming shortened V by 4 bases and J by 3 bases, and 9 bases separated the two germline ends. This CDR3 is built from 13 residues. Per the germline V gene, CDR1 is SQVTM and CDR2 is ANQGSEA.

The J gene is TRBJ2-3, the V gene TRBV4-1, with 12 bases that match TRBD2. The ends lost 1 base at V and 0 bases at J; junction bases unmatched: 8. The CDR3 consists of 19 residues. CDR1 is MGHRA and CDR2 is YSYEKL in the germline V gene. CDR3 coding DNA: TGCGCCAGCAGCCAAGCGCCTAGCGGGAGGGCCACGAGCACAGATACGCAGTATTTT. Translation: CASSQAPSGRATSTDTQYF.

This chain links TRBV5-6 with TRBJ1-3; 7 bases line up with TRBD1. Germline V lookup: CDR1 SGHDT, CDR2 YYEEEE. The CDR3 covers 17 residues. The V gene end was trimmed by 1 base and the J gene end by 3 bases; junction bases not matched to a gene: 10. CDR3 coding DNA: TGTGCCAGCAGCTTGAGCCCGGGGACAGTCGGTGGAAACACCATATATTTT. It codes for CASSLSPGTVGGNTIYF. Together with reference TRBV5-6 and TRBJ1-3, the CDR3 gives the full variable domain: DAGVTQSPTHLIKTRGQQVTLRCSPKSGHDTVSWYQQALGQGPQFIFQYYEEEERQRGNFPDRFSGHQFPNYSSELNVNALLLGDSALYLCASSLSPGTVGGNTIYFGEGSWLTVV.